These 29 T cell receptor beta chains originate from one sample sequenced in a study of blood T cell repertoires in COVID-19. Data came from immunoSEQ multiplex PCR; TCRdb stores just in-frame clones and leaves some out. The sample holds 350,000 to 450,000 clones, 80% to 95% seen once. Material for sequencing was PBMCs or T cells enriched from blood (not recorded which). These receptors were obtained from a woman in her thirties or forties who had been exposed to COVID-19.

The rearrangement uses TRBV5-5 and TRBJ1-1; D not resolved. V lost 0 bases and J 0 bases, leaving 6 bases between the germline ends. This CDR3 contains 14 residues. The germline gives CDR1 SGHKS, CDR2 YYEKEE (reference sequence). CDR3 amino acids: CASSLDSMNTEAFF. The CDR3 bases are TGTGCCAGCAGCTTGGACAGTATGAACACTGAAGCTTTCTTT.

The V call is TRBV7-3, the J call TRBJ2-1; tentative D call: TRBD2 (5 bases). V lost 2 bases and J 7 bases, leaving 12 bases between the germline ends. The length of the CDR3 is 14 residues. CDR1 and CDR2 from the germline V gene are SGHTA and FQGTGA. The chain's CDR3 is CASSLGPGINEQFF. In DNA form, the CDR3 reads TGTGCCAGCAGCTTAGGTCCGGGGATTAATGAGCAGTTCTTC.

This clone was detected once. The V gene is TRBV6-5, the J gene TRBJ1-1; maybe TRBD1 (6 bases). Germline V lookup: CDR1 MNHEY, CDR2 SVGAGI. The CDR3 contains 13 residues. V was pared by 3 bases and J by 5 bases, with 10 bases between. CDR3: CASSYRRGTEAFF. The CDR3 bases are TGTGCCAGCAGTTATCGAAGGGGGACTGAAGCTTTCTTT.

About this clone itself: This CDR3 is also generated by other DNA sequences in the sample. This sequence joins TRBV15 and TRBJ1-5; D remains unclear. CDR1 is LNHNV, CDR2 YYDKDF, per germline (reference sequence). The length of the CDR3 is 14 residues. The V gene lost 1 base and the J gene lost 0 bases, with 4 bases spanning the gap. This CDR3 reads CATSRAGSNQPQHF. The CDR3 bases are TGTGCCACCAGCAGAGCCGGTAGCAATCAGCCCCAGCATTTT.

This chain links TRBV7-6 with TRBJ1-4; no definite D call. Trimming stripped 6 bases from V and 3 bases from J, with 8 bases between. The germline CDR1 and CDR2 sequences are SGHVS and FNYEAQ. The CDR3 is 13 residues long. CDR3 loop: CASSQFPNEKLFF. The CDR3 DNA reads TGTGCCAGCAGTCAGTTTCCTAATGAAAAACTGTTTTTT.

The V call is TRBV4-1, the J call TRBJ2-7; 9 bases match TRBD2. Germline V gene lookup returns CDR1 MGHRA and CDR2 YSYEKL. The CDR3 consists of 15 residues. Trimming removed 0 bases from V and 2 bases from J; junction bases left unmatched: 2. The CDR3 sequence: CASSQEAGGAYEQYF. CDR3 nucleotides: TGCGCCAGCAGCCAAGAAGCGGGAGGAGCCTACGAGCAGTACTTC.

The rearrangement joins TRBV4-3 to TRBJ1-2; D is perhaps TRBD1 (6 bases). V was trimmed by 4 bases and J by 8 bases, leaving 11 bases between them. CDR1 and CDR2 from the germline V gene are LGHNA and YSLEER. CDR3 size: 12 residues. DNA of the CDR3: TGCGCCAGCAGCCGGGGGGGGCACGGCTACACCTTC. Translated: CASSRGGHGYTF.

The genes are TRBV5-1 and TRBJ1-1; possible D gene TRBD1, 5 bases. From germline, CDR1 is SGHRS and CDR2 YFSETQ. The CDR3 runs 14 residues. Trimming removed 0 bases at V and 4 bases at J, with 10 bases between. The chain's CDR3 is CASSLERGITEAFF. Written as DNA, the CDR3 is TGCGCCAGCAGCTTGGAGCGGGGGATCACTGAAGCTTTCTTT.

The V gene is TRBV5-4, the J gene TRBJ1-1; D perhaps matches TRBD1 (6 bases). This CDR3 has 14 amino acids. Germline CDR1 and CDR2: SGHNT and YYREEE (reference sequence). V lost 0 bases and J 12 bases, leaving 18 bases between the germline ends. CDR3 protein: CASSLGGQDQETFF. CDR3 in DNA: TGTGCCAGCAGCTTGGGGGGGCAGGACCAGGAGACTTTCTTT. Combining the CDR3 with reference TRBV5-4 and TRBJ1-1 gives the whole variable domain ETGVTQSPTHLIKTRGQQVTLRCSSQSGHNTVSWYQQALGQGPQFIFQYYREEENGRGNFPPRFSGLQFPNYSSELNVNALELDDSALYLCASSLGGQDQETFFGQGTRLTVV.

V is TRBV10-3 and J is TRBJ1-2; D is undetermined. The CDR3 has 13 residues. The germline V gene encodes CDR1 ENHRY and CDR2 SYGVKD. The V end was cut by 4 bases, the J end by 2 bases, with 8 bases between. CDR3 region: CAISVEQNYGYTF. Here the CDR3 DNA reads TGTGCCATCAGTGTGGAGCAAAACTATGGCTACACCTTC.

This chain connects TRBV19 to TRBJ1-1; tentatively, D is TRBD1 (5 bases). Germline lookup yields CDR1 LNHDA and CDR2 SQIVND (reference sequence). This CDR3 spans 13 amino acids. V dropped 3 bases and J dropped 5 bases, with 10 bases sitting between them. The CDR3 reads CASSIAGRTEAFF. The DNA for the CDR3 is TGTGCCAGTAGTATTGCGGGACGGACTGAAGCTTTCTTT.

This chain uses TRBV7-9 with TRBJ1-2; tentatively, D is TRBD1 (6 bases). Germline V gene data show CDR1 as SEHNR and CDR2 as FQNEAQ (reference sequence). With 4 bases removed from V and 7 bases from J, the gap between germline ends came to 16 bases. The CDR3 runs 14 residues. CDR3 sequence: CASSSNTGNGGYTF. CDR3 nucleotide sequence: TGTGCCAGCAGCTCCAATACAGGGAACGGTGGCTACACCTTC.

The gene calls are TRBV18 and TRBJ1-6; TRBD1 matches at 7 bases. Losses at the gene ends were 3 bases for V and 8 bases for J; bases not matched to a gene: 13. Germline-derived CDR1 and CDR2 are KGHSH and LQKENI. This CDR3 is built from 17 residues. The CDR3 is CASSPQGPGQSDSPLHF. The CDR3 region has the DNA TGTGCCAGCTCACCTCAAGGCCCGGGACAGTCGGATTCACCCCTCCACTTT.

The gene calls are TRBV15 and TRBJ2-5; 8 bases align to TRBD1. J gave up 5 bases and V 0 bases, and 8 bases lay outside the gene matches. The germline CDR1 and CDR2 sequences are LNHNV and YYDKDF (reference sequence). This CDR3 spans 16 amino acids. CDR3: CATSRDLAGGVETQYF. The CDR3 nucleotides are TGTGCCACCAGCAGAGATCTGGCAGGGGGCGTGGAGACCCAGTACTTC.

Points on this clone: One junction end disagrees with the germline gene, perhaps due to a read error. This chain uses TRBV7-7 with TRBJ2-1; 8 nucleotides align to TRBD2. The CDR3 is 15 residues long. Germline assignment: CDR1 SSHAT and CDR2 FNYEAQ (reference sequence). The CDR3 DNA is TGTGCTAGCAGCCCTAGGACGGGGGGGTACAATGAGCAGTTCTTC. Protein: CASSPRTGGYNEQFF.

The rearrangement joins TRBV19 to TRBJ1-5, with D possibly being TRBD1 (5 bases). CDR1 and CDR2 from the germline V gene are LNHDA and SQIVND (reference sequence). V was shortened by 7 bases and J by 6 bases, with 13 bases between the two germline ends. This CDR3 comprises 13 residues. Here the CDR3 DNA reads TGTGCCAGTATGGTGCAGGGCAGTCAGCCCCAGCATTTT. Translation gives CASMVQGSQPQHF.

This sequence joins TRBV5-4 and TRBJ1-6; D is uncertain. This CDR3 comprises 15 residues. Germline V gives CDR1 SGHNT, CDR2 YYREEE (reference sequence). V gave up 0 bases and J gave up 7 bases, with 11 bases separating them. CDR3 sequence reads: CASSLVGQVNSPLHF. The CDR3, as DNA: TGTGCCAGCAGCTTGGTGGGCCAGGTGAATTCACCCCTCCACTTT.

This clone has only one observation. This chain uses TRBV27 with TRBJ2-7; TRBD1 matches at 10 bases. The junction had 10 bases not matched to a gene; V was cut back by 5 bases and J by 6 bases. The length of the CDR3 is 15 residues. CDR1 and CDR2 (germline): MNHEY, SMNVEV (reference sequence). CDR3 in DNA: TGTGCCAGCAGTGTCCGGGACAGGGGTTTGCTCGAGCAGTACTTC. Its protein is CASSVRDRGLLEQYF.

The chain recombines TRBV6-4 with TRBJ1-5; D may be TRBD1 (6 bases). The V end lost 0 bases, the J end lost 4 bases, and 16 bases lay between the germline ends. The CDR3 sequence is 17 residues long. Per the germline V gene, CDR1 is MRHNA and CDR2 is SNTAGT. CDR3 sequence reads: CASSDSWIRGNNQPQHF. CDR3 nucleotide sequence: TGTGCCAGCAGTGACTCGTGGATAAGGGGGAATAATCAGCCCCAGCATTTT.

The chain employs TRBV5-6 and TRBJ1-1; no reliable D call. This CDR3 is built from 15 residues. Germline V gives CDR1 SGHDT, CDR2 YYEEEE. V shed 4 bases and J shed 3 bases, with 16 bases lying between them. As DNA, the CDR3 is TGTGCCAGCAGCCGGTTCGGGGAGGTTCACACTGAAGCTTTCTTT. Its translation is CASSRFGEVHTEAFF.

This clone has just one count. The genes are TRBV7-9 and TRBJ2-3; tentative D call: TRBD1 (6 bases). CDR1 and CDR2 from the germline V gene are SEHNR and FQNEAQ (reference sequence). V lost 6 bases and J lost 6, with 16 bases in between. CDR3 length: 14 residues. Written as DNA, the CDR3 is TGTGCCAGCAGAACAAACAGGGTTGCGGATACGCAGTATTTT. It translates to CASRTNRVADTQYF.

In this sample, this clone turned up a few times. The J gene is TRBJ1-2, the V gene TRBV6-5, with TRBD1 matching over 8 bases. The CDR3 has 16 residues. Trimming cost V 4 bases and J 6 bases; bases outside gene matches: 13. Per the germline V gene, CDR1 is MNHEY and CDR2 is SVGAGI. The CDR3 DNA sequence: TGTGCCAGCAGTTCACCCGCTCAGGGGGCGCTCCATGGCTACACCTTC. This sequence encodes CASSSPAQGALHGYTF.

This chain links TRBV7-6 with TRBJ2-7; 7 bases are a match to TRBD1. V dropped 1 base and J dropped 2; count of bases not matched to a gene: 5. The germline CDR1 and CDR2 sequences are SGHVS and FNYEAQ. The CDR3 sequence is 15 residues long. In DNA, the CDR3 is TGTGCCAGCAGCTTAGAGCTCGACAGGGCCTACGAGCAGTACTTC. Protein sequence: CASSLELDRAYEQYF.

This chain links TRBV29-1 with TRBJ1-1; D is unresolved. V lost 4 bases and J 1 base, leaving 4 bases between the germline ends. The CDR3 has 11 residues. Germline assignment: CDR1 SQVTM and CDR2 ANQGSEA. The CDR3 DNA sequence: TGCAGCGTTGCTTGGAACACTGAAGCTTTCTTT. Translation: CSVAWNTEAFF. The full variable domain, its missing parts supplied by reference TRBV29-1 and TRBJ1-1, is SAVISQKPSRDICQRGTSLTIQCQVDSQVTMMFWYRQQPGQSLTLIATANQGSEATYESGFVIDKFPISRPNLTFSTLTVSNMSPEDSSIYLCSVAWNTEAFFGQGTRLTVV.

This clone appeared a single time. This rearrangement joins TRBV30 to TRBJ1-1; weak D call: TRBD1 (5 bases). CDR3 length: 15 residues. The V gene lost 2 bases and the J gene lost 4 bases, with 17 bases spanning the gap. From germline, CDR1 is GTSNPN and CDR2 SVGIG (reference sequence). The CDR3 DNA is TGTGCCTGGAGTAAATCCCCCGCAGGGCCCACTGAAGCTTTCTTT. This encodes CAWSKSPAGPTEAFF.

The chain links TRBV9 to TRBJ2-2; no clear D. The V end lost 0 bases, the J end lost 1 base, and 4 bases lay between the germline ends. Per germline, CDR1 SGDLS and CDR2 YYNGEE. This CDR3 has 14 residues. CDR3 amino acids: CASSVAQNTGELFF. Written as DNA, the CDR3 is TGTGCCAGCAGCGTAGCCCAGAACACCGGGGAGCTGTTTTTT.

The chain carries TRBV3-1 (or the pseudogene TRBV3-2) and TRBJ2-3; weak D call: TRBD2 (6 bases). Trimming took off 6 bases at V and 5 bases at J, with 9 bases between the two ends. Per germline, CDR1 LGHDT and CDR2 YNNKEL (reference sequence). This CDR3 spans 12 amino acids. The CDR3: CASRRGGDTQYF. CDR3 DNA: TGTGCCAGCAGGCGGGGCGGAGATACGCAGTATTTT.

The chain couples TRBV30 to TRBJ2-5; 10 nucleotides line up with TRBD1. With 0 bases clipped from V and 0 bases from J, the junction kept 1 base outside the gene matches. Germline lookup yields CDR1 GTSNPN and CDR2 SVGIG (reference sequence). The CDR3 spans 15 residues. The CDR3 nucleotides are TGTGCCTGGAGTGTAGGGACAGGGGACCAAGAGACCCAGTACTTC. Its translation: CAWSVGTGDQETQYF.

The genes are TRBV18 and TRBJ1-1; D is perhaps TRBD1 (5 bases). Germline V lookup: CDR1 KGHSH, CDR2 LQKENI. V was shortened by 3 bases and J by 5 bases, with 19 bases between the two germline ends. This CDR3 has 16 amino acids. The CDR3 spells CASSPPRTTFGTEAFF. In nucleotides, the CDR3 is TGTGCCAGCTCACCCCCAAGGACAACCTTTGGAACTGAAGCTTTCTTT.